This TCR beta chain was captured by sequencing in a study of blood T cells in healthy people across ages. General observations from the study: Age showed a roughly linear inverse relationship with TCR beta diversity per million T cells. Whereas aged donors had fewer naive CD4+ cells, long-lived donors had more of them and higher diversity.

The second PCR ran roughly 7 to 11 cycles with a sample-barcoded 5' primer and J-beta primers. Every cDNA molecule carried a tag from a template-switch adaptor bearing 12 random nucleotides. TCRdb fed the 5' RACE reads into MiXCR, producing one record per CDR3 protein. The repertoire has roughly 700,000 distinct CDR3 sequences, around 45% of them found once; the top ten carry around a third. V was clipped by 6 bases and J by 2 bases, with 14 bases between them. This CDR3 is 14 amino acids long. Germline CDR1 is DFQATT and CDR2 is SNEGSKA (reference sequence). Points on this clonotype: Its target is unknown.

This rearrangement joins TRBV20-1 to TRBJ1-5; possibly TRBD1 for D (5 bases). This TCR was sampled from a woman aged 60-75 years in good health. The specimen was blood. The CDR3 loop reads CSARDGSGNQPQHF. The CDR3 DNA reads as TGCAGTGCAAGGGACGGATCTGGCAATCAGCCCCAGCATTTT.